The rows below give T cell receptor beta chains drawn from one sample of a study of shared clonotypes between healthy human individuals. Here immunoSEQ multiplex PCR was the method, and the copy in TCRdb shows in-frame clones only, minus some. In the table there are fewer than 650,000 clones, roughly 79% of which are singletons. The specimen sequenced was PBMCs. Receptors were obtained from a woman aged 40 to 50 in good health. Some clones in this sample may be carry-over from other donors' samples. Both conserved end residues are part of each CDR3. The D gene is left open where the match is weak. Expanded clones are given a class, and other clones once, few, many or no size at all.

abundance: NA; j_gene: TRBJ1-2; d_gene: TRBD1; v_gene: TRBV28; CDR3nt: TGTGCCAGCAAAGTACAGGGGGACAGATATGGCTACACCTTC; CDR3aa: CASKVQGDRYGYTF
abundance: NA; j_gene: TRBJ2-1; d_gene: TRBD2; v_gene: TRBV9; CDR3nt: TGTGCCAGCAGCGAGGGAGGGGCGCTGAATGAGCAGTTCTTC; CDR3aa: CASSEGGALNEQFF
abundance: few; j_gene: TRBJ2-7; d_gene: TRBD1; v_gene: TRBV14; CDR3nt: TGTGCCAGCAGCGCAGTGGGACAGGGCAAGCAGTACTTC; CDR3aa: CASSAVGQGKQYF
abundance: NA; j_gene: TRBJ2-1; d_gene: TRBD2; v_gene: TRBV10-2; CDR3nt: TGCGCCAGCAGACCGGGACTAGCGAAAACCTACAATGAGCAGTTCTTC; CDR3aa: CASRPGLAKTYNEQFF
abundance: NA; j_gene: TRBJ2-3; d_gene: TRBD2; v_gene: TRBV29-1; CDR3nt: TGCAGCGTTGAGGATGTTAGCGGGAGGGGGACAGATACGCAGTATTTT; CDR3aa: CSVEDVSGRGTDTQYF
abundance: NA; j_gene: TRBJ2-5; d_gene: TRBD1; v_gene: TRBV30; CDR3nt: TGTGCCTGGACCGGGACAGGAGGGCAAGAGACCCAGTACTTC; CDR3aa: CAWTGTGGQETQYF
abundance: few; j_gene: TRBJ1-1; d_gene: NA; v_gene: TRBV5-4; CDR3nt: TGTGCCAGCAGGCCCGGGACGGCGAACACTGAAGCTTTCTTT; CDR3aa: CASRPGTANTEAFF
abundance: NA; j_gene: TRBJ2-7; d_gene: TRBD1; v_gene: TRBV4-3; CDR3nt: TGCGCCAGCAGCCAAGATTATGGGACAGGGGTTGAGCAGTACTTC; CDR3aa: CASSQDYGTGVEQYF
abundance: NA; j_gene: TRBJ2-1; d_gene: TRBD2; v_gene: TRBV7-9; CDR3nt: TGTGCCAGCAGCCCTAGGGGAGGGAATGAGCAGTTCTTC; CDR3aa: CASSPRGGNEQFF
abundance: NA; j_gene: TRBJ1-4; d_gene: NA; v_gene: TRBV7-6; CDR3nt: TGTGCCAGCAGCTTAGGTTGGGATGAAAAACTGTTTTTT; CDR3aa: CASSLGWDEKLFF
abundance: NA; j_gene: TRBJ2-3; d_gene: NA; v_gene: TRBV5-4; CDR3nt: TGTGCCAGCAGCTTGGGGGGTTATAACCCAGATACGCAGTATTTT; CDR3aa: CASSLGGYNPDTQYF
abundance: once; j_gene: TRBJ1-1; d_gene: NA; v_gene: TRBV6-5; CDR3nt: TGTGCCAGCAGTTACTATGGGGAAGTGAACACTGAAGCTTTCTTT; CDR3aa: CASSYYGEVNTEAFF
abundance: NA; j_gene: TRBJ1-2; d_gene: NA; v_gene: TRBV30; CDR3nt: TGTGCCTGGAGTGAAGCAGGGAGCGGTTGGGGCTACACCTTC; CDR3aa: CAWSEAGSGWGYTF
abundance: NA; j_gene: TRBJ2-3; d_gene: TRBD2; v_gene: TRBV4-3; CDR3nt: TGCGCCAGCAGCCAAGATCAGAGCGGGACTACGCAGTATTTT; CDR3aa: CASSQDQSGTTQYF
abundance: NA; j_gene: TRBJ2-3; d_gene: NA; v_gene: TRBV28; CDR3nt: TGTGCCAGCAGTTCCACCATGGGTACGCAGTATTTT; CDR3aa: CASSSTMGTQYF
abundance: NA; j_gene: TRBJ2-5; d_gene: NA; v_gene: TRBV15; CDR3nt: TGTGCCACCGGCAGTTTGGAAAAAGAGACCCAGTACTTC; CDR3aa: CATGSLEKETQYF
abundance: NA; j_gene: TRBJ2-2; d_gene: TRBD2; v_gene: TRBV7-8; CDR3nt: TGTGCCAGCAGCTTAGCGCGCTGGACTAGCGGGAGAGTCACCGGGGAGCTGTTTTTT; CDR3aa: CASSLARWTSGRVTGELFF
abundance: few; j_gene: TRBJ2-7; d_gene: NA; v_gene: TRBV28; CDR3nt: TGTGCCAGCACCCCCCGCGGGACGGCCTCCTACGAGCAGTACTTC; CDR3aa: CASTPRGTASYEQYF
abundance: NA; j_gene: TRBJ1-5; d_gene: NA; v_gene: TRBV6-4; CDR3nt: TGTGCCAGAACGGCGGACGGAATCAGTCAGCCCCAGCATTTT; CDR3aa: CARTADGISQPQHF
abundance: NA; j_gene: TRBJ2-5; d_gene: TRBD2; v_gene: TRBV7-2; CDR3nt: TGTGCCAGCAGCGTCACTAGCGGGAGTGAGACCCAGTACTTC; CDR3aa: CASSVTSGSETQYF
abundance: few; j_gene: TRBJ2-1; d_gene: NA; v_gene: TRBV18; CDR3nt: TGTGCCAGCTCACCCGGGCAGGGGGGAAACAATGAGCAGTTCTTC; CDR3aa: CASSPGQGGNNEQFF
abundance: NA; j_gene: TRBJ1-5; d_gene: NA; v_gene: TRBV28; CDR3nt: TGTGTCACGAAGGGGGGAAGCAATCAGCCCCAGCATTTT; CDR3aa: CVTKGGSNQPQHF
abundance: NA; j_gene: TRBJ2-7; d_gene: NA; v_gene: TRBV21-1; CDR3nt: TGTGCCAGCAGCAAAGAAGGACAGAGGGCCTACGAGCAGTACTTC; CDR3aa: CASSKEGQRAYEQYF
abundance: NA; j_gene: TRBJ2-3; d_gene: TRBD2; v_gene: TRBV7-3; CDR3nt: TGTGCCAGCAGCCCCACACCGACTAGCCCATACGCGCATTTT; CDR3aa: CASSPTPTSPYAHF
abundance: NA; j_gene: TRBJ2-7; d_gene: TRBD2; v_gene: TRBV7-9; CDR3nt: TGTGCCAGCTCGGGACTAGCGGGAGGCGAGCAGTACTTC; CDR3aa: CASSGLAGGEQYF
abundance: NA; j_gene: TRBJ2-2; d_gene: NA; v_gene: TRBV2; CDR3nt: TGTGCCAGCAGTGATGCCCCGCAGGGCTCCGGGGAGCTGTTTTTT; CDR3aa: CASSDAPQGSGELFF
abundance: NA; j_gene: TRBJ1-2; d_gene: NA; v_gene: TRBV19; CDR3nt: TGTGCCAGTAGTACGGGGGCCACCGCTGCTATGGGCTACACCTTC; CDR3aa: CASSTGATAAMGYTF
abundance: NA; j_gene: TRBJ2-7; d_gene: NA; v_gene: TRBV30; CDR3nt: TGTGCCTGGAGTGGGGGGGTGGACGAGCAGTACTTC; CDR3aa: CAWSGGVDEQYF
abundance: NA; j_gene: TRBJ2-3; d_gene: NA; v_gene: TRBV6-4; CDR3nt: TGTGCCAGCAGCTTTAGCGCGACTAGCACAGATACGCAGTATTTT; CDR3aa: CASSFSATSTDTQYF
abundance: NA; j_gene: TRBJ2-1; d_gene: TRBD2; v_gene: TRBV7-3; CDR3nt: TGTGCCAGCAGCCCCGTTAGCGGGAGCTACAATGAGCAGTTCTTC; CDR3aa: CASSPVSGSYNEQFF
abundance: NA; j_gene: TRBJ2-5; d_gene: NA; v_gene: TRBV29-1; CDR3nt: TGCAGCGCTCCGGGGCTTCAAGAGACCCAGTACTTC; CDR3aa: CSAPGLQETQYF
abundance: few; j_gene: TRBJ2-6; d_gene: NA; v_gene: TRBV7-9; CDR3nt: TGTGCCAGCAGCTTACCCGGGGTTGGTGGGGCCAACGTCCTGACTTTC; CDR3aa: CASSLPGVGGANVLTF
abundance: NA; j_gene: TRBJ2-7; d_gene: TRBD1; v_gene: TRBV15; CDR3nt: TGTGCCACCAGCCCAAGGACAGGGCCCTACGAGCAGTACTTC; CDR3aa: CATSPRTGPYEQYF
abundance: NA; j_gene: TRBJ1-1; d_gene: NA; v_gene: TRBV7-5; CDR3nt: TGTGTCAGAAGCTACGGGGGGGACACTGAAGCTTTCTTT; CDR3aa: CVRSYGGDTEAFF
abundance: few; j_gene: TRBJ2-1; d_gene: TRBD2; v_gene: TRBV5-1; CDR3nt: TGCGCCAGCAGGCGGGAGAGATTAATCTTC; CDR3aa: CASRRERLIF
abundance: NA; j_gene: TRBJ2-3; d_gene: NA; v_gene: TRBV6-5; CDR3nt: TGTGCCACCAGGGGGGCGCCAGATACGCAGTATTTT; CDR3aa: CATRGAPDTQYF
abundance: NA; j_gene: TRBJ1-4; d_gene: TRBD1; v_gene: TRBV2; CDR3nt: TGTGCCAGCAGTCCACAGGGGCGAGCAACTAATGAAAAACTGTTTTTT; CDR3aa: CASSPQGRATNEKLFF
abundance: NA; j_gene: TRBJ2-5; d_gene: TRBD2; v_gene: TRBV30; CDR3nt: TGTGCCTGGAGTGGGGGACTAGCGGGAGGCCAAGAGACCCAGTACTTC; CDR3aa: CAWSGGLAGGQETQYF
abundance: NA; j_gene: TRBJ1-2; d_gene: TRBD1; v_gene: TRBV5-1; CDR3nt: TGCGCCAGCAGCTTGGTTGTGGGACAGGGGTTAACGGGCTACACCTTC; CDR3aa: CASSLVVGQGLTGYTF
abundance: NA; j_gene: TRBJ2-5; d_gene: NA; v_gene: TRBV7-2; CDR3nt: TGTGCCAGCAGCTTAAATAGCGCCCAAGAGACCCAGTACTTC; CDR3aa: CASSLNSAQETQYF
abundance: once; j_gene: TRBJ1-2; d_gene: TRBD1; v_gene: TRBV7-2; CDR3nt: TGTGCCAGCAGCGGAGACAGGGCGAATGGCTACACCTTC; CDR3aa: CASSGDRANGYTF
abundance: once; j_gene: TRBJ2-7; d_gene: NA; v_gene: TRBV7-9; CDR3nt: TGTGCCAGCAGCTCAACCCTAGGGGAGGACTCCTACGAGCAGTACTTC; CDR3aa: CASSSTLGEDSYEQYF
abundance: few; j_gene: TRBJ2-1; d_gene: NA; v_gene: TRBV7-9; CDR3nt: TGTGCCAGCAGCCGGACTCGGAGTGGCGGCAATGAGCAGTTCTTC; CDR3aa: CASSRTRSGGNEQFF
abundance: NA; j_gene: TRBJ2-2; d_gene: NA; v_gene: TRBV6-5; CDR3nt: TGTGCCAGCAGTTACTCGGTCGGCAGCACCGGGGAGCTGTTTTTT; CDR3aa: CASSYSVGSTGELFF
abundance: NA; j_gene: TRBJ2-1; d_gene: TRBD1; v_gene: TRBV5-5; CDR3nt: TGTGCCAGCAGCTGGATACCGGGACAGGGAGGGGAGCAGTTCTTC; CDR3aa: CASSWIPGQGGEQFF
abundance: NA; j_gene: TRBJ1-4; d_gene: TRBD1; v_gene: TRBV7-8; CDR3nt: TGTGCCAGCAGCCCCCGGACAGGGTCGGGAGGAGAACTGTTTTTT; CDR3aa: CASSPRTGSGGELFF
abundance: NA; j_gene: TRBJ2-1; d_gene: TRBD2; v_gene: TRBV4-3; CDR3nt: TGCGCCAGCAGCCAAACCGGGACTAGCCGCAACAATGAGCAGTTCTTC; CDR3aa: CASSQTGTSRNNEQFF
abundance: NA; j_gene: TRBJ2-7; d_gene: NA; v_gene: TRBV5-4; CDR3nt: TGTGCCAGCAGCCCACGAGGATACGAGCGGTACTTC; CDR3aa: CASSPRGYERYF
abundance: many; j_gene: TRBJ2-7; d_gene: NA; v_gene: TRBV5-1; CDR3nt: TGCGCCAGCAAAGCCGGGGTCTCCTACGAGCAGTACTTC; CDR3aa: CASKAGVSYEQYF
abundance: NA; j_gene: TRBJ2-7; d_gene: TRBD2; v_gene: TRBV11-2; CDR3nt: TGTGCCAGCAGCTTAGCGGCTAGCGGGAGCTACTACGAGCAGTACTTC; CDR3aa: CASSLAASGSYYEQYF
abundance: NA; j_gene: TRBJ1-4; d_gene: NA; v_gene: TRBV6-5; CDR3nt: TGTGCCAGCAGGTCGGGGGCCGCTAATGAAAAACTGTTTTTT; CDR3aa: CASRSGAANEKLFF
abundance: NA; j_gene: TRBJ2-7; d_gene: TRBD1; v_gene: TRBV28; CDR3nt: TGTGCCAGCAGGCAGGGACAGGCAAGATTCTACGAGCAGTACTTC; CDR3aa: CASRQGQARFYEQYF
abundance: once; j_gene: TRBJ2-2; d_gene: NA; v_gene: TRBV19; CDR3nt: TGTGCCAGCCATCGGGGGACACCTCCCTGGACCGGGGAGCTGTTTTTT; CDR3aa: CASHRGTPPWTGELFF
abundance: once; j_gene: TRBJ1-2; d_gene: NA; v_gene: TRBV28; CDR3nt: TGTGCCGGCAGTAGGCCCCCAGGGGCATATGGCTACACCTTC; CDR3aa: CAGSRPPGAYGYTF
abundance: NA; j_gene: TRBJ1-3; d_gene: TRBD1; v_gene: TRBV4-1; CDR3nt: TGCGCCAGCAGCCAGCCCCAGGGGGGTGGAAACACCATATATTTT; CDR3aa: CASSQPQGGGNTIYF
abundance: NA; j_gene: TRBJ1-6; d_gene: NA; v_gene: TRBV7-8; CDR3nt: TGTGCCAGCAGCTTAACCTATGTCGATTCACCCCTCCACTTT; CDR3aa: CASSLTYVDSPLHF
abundance: NA; j_gene: TRBJ2-1; d_gene: NA; v_gene: TRBV19; CDR3nt: TGTGCCACGCGAGACGGGGCCTACAATGAGCAGTTCTTC; CDR3aa: CATRDGAYNEQFF
abundance: few; j_gene: TRBJ2-7; d_gene: TRBD2; v_gene: TRBV15; CDR3nt: TGTGCCACCAGCAGAGTAGCGGGAGAGTACGAGCAGTACTTC; CDR3aa: CATSRVAGEYEQYF
abundance: NA; j_gene: TRBJ2-1; d_gene: TRBD2; v_gene: TRBV10-3; CDR3nt: TGTGCCATCAGGAACACCGGGACTAGGGGGGATGAGCAGTTCTTC; CDR3aa: CAIRNTGTRGDEQFF